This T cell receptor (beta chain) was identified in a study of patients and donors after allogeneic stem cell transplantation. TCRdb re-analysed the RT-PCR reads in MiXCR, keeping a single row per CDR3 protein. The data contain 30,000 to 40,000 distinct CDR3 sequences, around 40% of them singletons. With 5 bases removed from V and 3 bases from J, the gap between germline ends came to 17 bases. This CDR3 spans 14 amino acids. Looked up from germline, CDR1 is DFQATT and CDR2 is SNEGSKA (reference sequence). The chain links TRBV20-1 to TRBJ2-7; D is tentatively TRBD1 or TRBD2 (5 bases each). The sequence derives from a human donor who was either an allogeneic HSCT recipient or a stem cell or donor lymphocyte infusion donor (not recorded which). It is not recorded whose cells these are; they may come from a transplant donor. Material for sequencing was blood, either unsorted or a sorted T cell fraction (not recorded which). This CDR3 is CSAQPGPIYYEQYF. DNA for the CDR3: TGCAGTGCTCAGCCGGGACCCATTTACTACGAGCAGTACTTC.